The 16 T cell receptor beta chains in this list originate from one sample, sequenced in a study of cytomegalovirus exposure and HLA in healthy donors. The PCR contained 60 Vbeta and 13 Jbeta primers. Sequenced by immunoSEQ multiplex PCR; TCRdb stores in-frame clones only, minus some. The data hold over 75,000 clones, with about 79% observed a single time. The sequencing input was PBMCs. These receptors originate from a female donor in good health and CMV-seronegative.

This clone has only a few counts. This chain connects TRBV7-9 to TRBJ1-1; 7 nucleotides agree with TRBD1. CDR1 SEHNR and CDR2 FQNEAQ come from the germline V gene (reference sequence). The CDR3 runs 15 residues. V lost 4 bases to trimming and J lost 3 bases; unmatched junction nucleotides: 8. The CDR3 DNA reads as TGTGCCAGCAGCTCCACGTCGGGACAGTACACTGAAGCTTTCTTT. Its translation is CASSSTSGQYTEAFF.

The CDR3 DNA sequence: TGTGCCAGCAGTTACGAGGGACTATACAATGAGCAGTTCTTC. Encoded protein: CASSYEGLYNEQFF. The genes are TRBV6-6 and TRBJ2-1; 7 nucleotides line up with TRBD2. CDR3 length: 14 residues. V shed 2 bases and J 4 bases; nucleotides not matched to a gene: 2. CDR1 is MNHNY, CDR2 SVGAGI, per germline (reference sequence).

This chain joins TRBV6-5 and TRBJ2-7, with 7 bases lining up with TRBD1. CDR1 MNHEY and CDR2 SVGAGI come from the germline V gene. With V trimmed by 0 bases and J by 3 bases, 5 bases remained unmatched. CDR3 size: 15 residues. The CDR3 reads CASSYSSWDSYEQYF. The CDR3 DNA reads TGTGCCAGCAGTTACTCGAGCTGGGACAGCTACGAGCAGTACTTC.

This clone was found a few times. The V call is TRBV12-5, the J call TRBJ1-1, with D tentatively TRBD1 (6 bases). This CDR3 has 15 residues. The V end lost 2 bases, the J end lost 1 base, and 11 bases lay between the germline ends. Germline V gives CDR1 LGHNT, CDR2 FRNRAP. DNA of the CDR3: TGTGCTAGTGGTTTGATGGCAGGGGAGAACACTGAAGCTTTCTTT. This gives the protein CASGLMAGENTEAFF.

V and J are TRBV6-1 and TRBJ2-1, with 7 positions matching TRBD1. This CDR3 region has 13 residues. Germline-derived CDR1 and CDR2 are MNHNS and SASEGT. V gave up 4 bases and J gave up 9 bases; unmatched junction bases: 6. In DNA form, the CDR3 reads TGTGCCAGCAGTGCGACAGGGTGGAGTGAGCAGTTCTTC. Residues: CASSATGWSEQFF.

The genes are TRBV11-3 and TRBJ2-5, with 8 bases fitting TRBD1. J lost 3 bases, V lost 7 bases, and 4 bases had no gene match. Germline CDR1 reads SGHNT; CDR2 reads YENEEA. The CDR3 covers 13 residues. The CDR3 nucleotides read TGTGCCAGCAAACCACAGGGGGAAGAGACCCAGTACTTC. This encodes CASKPQGEETQYF.

CDR3 protein: CASGMGQGGETQYF. CDR3 DNA sequence: TGTGCCAGCGGGATGGGACAGGGGGGAGAGACCCAGTACTTC. J is TRBJ2-5 and V is TRBV11-2, with TRBD1 matching over 11 bases. Looked up from germline, CDR1 is SGHAT and CDR2 is FQNNGV. V lost 8 bases and J lost 4; bases outside the gene matches: 6. The length of the CDR3 is 14 residues.

The rearrangement uses TRBV10-3 and TRBJ1-5; D gene ambiguous. V lost 0 bases to trimming and J lost 9 bases, with 9 bases between them. The CDR3 length is 13 residues. CDR1 ENHRY and CDR2 SYGVKD come from the germline V gene. In nucleotides, the CDR3 is TGTGCCATCAGTGAGTCGAGCGAATTGCCCCAGCATTTT. It is translated as CAISESSELPQHF.

This clone appeared a single time. The chain employs TRBV7-2 and TRBJ1-2; D gene uncertain. V lost 6 bases, J lost 2 bases, and 13 bases lay in between. Germline V lookup: CDR1 SGHTA, CDR2 FQGNSA. CDR3 size: 14 residues. The CDR3 nucleotides are TGTGCCAGCAGTCCTGATCCGGGGAACTATGGCTACACCTTC. Translation: CASSPDPGNYGYTF. Full variable domain (remainder filled in from reference TRBV7-2 and TRBJ1-2): GAGVSQSPSNKVTEKGKDVELRCDPISGHTALYWYRQSLGQGLEFLIYFQGNSAPDKSGLPSDRFSAERTGGSVSTLTIQRTQQEDSAVYLCASSPDPGNYGYTFGSGTRLTVV.

The gene calls are TRBV29-1 and TRBJ1-3; unclear D gene. Looked up from germline, CDR1 is SQVTM and CDR2 is ANQGSEA. Trimming shortened V by 5 bases and J by 0 bases, and 8 bases separated the two germline ends. The length of the CDR3 is 13 residues. Here the CDR3 DNA reads TGCAGCGTTAGACATAGCTCTGGAAACACCATATATTTT. It is translated as CSVRHSSGNTIYF. Looking up the rest from reference TRBV29-1 and TRBJ1-3 gives the full variable domain: SAVISQKPSRDICQRGTSLTIQCQVDSQVTMMFWYRQQPGQSLTLIATANQGSEATYESGFVIDKFPISRPNLTFSTLTVSNMSPEDSSIYLCSVRHSSGNTIYFGEGSWLTVV.

The J gene is TRBJ1-5, the V gene TRBV9, with 11 bases fitting TRBD1. This CDR3 is 16 amino acids long. V lost 2 bases and J lost 7; bases outside the gene matches: 8. Germline CDR1 and CDR2: SGDLS and YYNGEE. The CDR3 sequence is CASSVRDRGRRQPQHF. In DNA form, the CDR3 reads TGTGCCAGCAGCGTTCGGGACAGGGGGAGAAGACAGCCCCAGCATTTT. Looking up the rest from reference TRBV9 and TRBJ1-5 gives the full variable domain: DSGVTQTPKHLITATGQRVTLRCSPRSGDLSVYWYQQSLDQGLQFLIQYYNGEERAKGNILERFSAQQFPDLHSELNLSSLELGDSALYFCASSVRDRGRRQPQHFGDGTRLSIL.

This sequence joins TRBV2 and TRBJ1-5; D possibly corresponds to TRBD1 (6 bases). V was cut by 2 bases and J by 1 base, with 6 bases left in between. CDR1 SNHLY and CDR2 FYNNEI come from the germline V gene. CDR3 length: 14 amino acids. CDR3 nucleotides: TGTGCCAGCAGTGAACAGGGGAGCAATCAGCCCCAGCATTTT. Its protein is CASSEQGSNQPQHF.

The V and J genes are TRBV6-5 and TRBJ2-7, with TRBD1 matching 9 bases. J lost 3 bases, V lost 6 bases, and 6 bases had no gene match. Germline V gene data show CDR1 as MNHEY and CDR2 as SVGAGI. The CDR3 contains 14 residues. The CDR3 region is CASSTGGADYEQYF. CDR3 DNA: TGTGCCAGCAGCACAGGGGGCGCAGACTACGAGCAGTACTTC.

The CDR3 region is CASSNGFGYGYTF. In DNA, the CDR3 is TGTGCCAGTAGTAACGGGTTTGGCTATGGCTACACCTTC. The rearrangement joins TRBV19 to TRBJ1-2; no reliable D call. CDR1 is LNHDA and CDR2 is SQIVND in the germline V gene (reference sequence). The CDR3 covers 13 residues. With 4 bases removed from V and 4 bases from J, the gap between germline ends came to 10 bases.

V gene TRBV27 combines with J gene TRBJ2-4, with D perhaps matching TRBD1 (6 bases). This CDR3 is built from 13 residues. V dropped 6 bases and J dropped 8 bases, with 14 bases sitting between them. CDR1 is MNHEY, CDR2 SMNVEV, per germline (reference sequence). CDR3 coding DNA: TGTGCCAGCAGCAAGGGGCAGGGGTACATTCAGTACTTC. This gives the protein CASSKGQGYIQYF.

The sample holds a few counts of this clone. V is TRBV6-4 and J is TRBJ2-6; D unresolved. In germline, CDR1 is MRHNA, CDR2 SNTAGT. Between the trimmed V and J ends, which lost 6 bases and 0 bases, there was a span of 15 bases. This CDR3 contains 17 residues. This CDR3 reads CASRWAVNLSGANVLTF. CDR3 nucleotide sequence: TGTGCCAGCAGGTGGGCAGTTAACCTCTCTGGGGCCAACGTCCTGACTTTC.